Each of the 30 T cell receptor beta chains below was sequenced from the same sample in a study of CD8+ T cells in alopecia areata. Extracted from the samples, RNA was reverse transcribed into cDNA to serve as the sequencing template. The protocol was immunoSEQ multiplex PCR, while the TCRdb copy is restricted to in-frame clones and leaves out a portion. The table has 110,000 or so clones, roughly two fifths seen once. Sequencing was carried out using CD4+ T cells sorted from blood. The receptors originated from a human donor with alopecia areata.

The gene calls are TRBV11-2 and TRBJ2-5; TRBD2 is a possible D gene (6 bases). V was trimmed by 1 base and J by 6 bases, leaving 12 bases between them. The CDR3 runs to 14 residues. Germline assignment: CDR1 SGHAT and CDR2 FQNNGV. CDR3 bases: TGTGCCAGCAGCTTAGTTGGAGGGCGGAAGACCCAGTACTTC. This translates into CASSLVGGRKTQYF.

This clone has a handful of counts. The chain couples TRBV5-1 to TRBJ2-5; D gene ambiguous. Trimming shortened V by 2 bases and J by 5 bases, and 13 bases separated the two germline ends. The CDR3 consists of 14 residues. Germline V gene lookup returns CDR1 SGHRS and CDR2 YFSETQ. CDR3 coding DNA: TGCGCCAGCAGCTTAAGAGGTCAGGCGGAGACCCAGTACTTC. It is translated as CASSLRGQAETQYF.

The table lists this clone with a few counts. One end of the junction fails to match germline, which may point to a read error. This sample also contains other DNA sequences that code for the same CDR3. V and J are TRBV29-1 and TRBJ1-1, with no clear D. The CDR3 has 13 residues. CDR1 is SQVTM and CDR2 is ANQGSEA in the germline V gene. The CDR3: CSVEGRMNTEAFF. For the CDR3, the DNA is TGCAGCGTAGAAGGACGGATGAACACTGAAGCTTTCTTT.

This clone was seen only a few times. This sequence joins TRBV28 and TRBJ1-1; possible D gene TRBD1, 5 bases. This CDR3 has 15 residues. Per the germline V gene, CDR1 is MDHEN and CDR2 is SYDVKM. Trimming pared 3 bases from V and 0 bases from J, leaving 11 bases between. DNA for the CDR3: TGTGCCAGCAGTTTGGGGGTGGGCTTGAACACTGAAGCTTTCTTT. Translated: CASSLGVGLNTEAFF.

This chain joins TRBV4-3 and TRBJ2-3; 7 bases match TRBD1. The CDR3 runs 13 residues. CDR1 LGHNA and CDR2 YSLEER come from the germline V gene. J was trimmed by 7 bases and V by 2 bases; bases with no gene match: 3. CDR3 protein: CASSQHRGYTQYF. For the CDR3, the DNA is TGCGCCAGCAGCCAACACAGGGGATATACGCAGTATTTT.

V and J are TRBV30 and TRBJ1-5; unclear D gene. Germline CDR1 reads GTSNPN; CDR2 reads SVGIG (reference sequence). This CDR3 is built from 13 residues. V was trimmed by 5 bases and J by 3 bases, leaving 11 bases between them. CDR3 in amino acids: CAWGGGFNQPQHF. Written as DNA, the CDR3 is TGTGCCTGGGGCGGCGGGTTCAATCAGCCCCAGCATTTT.

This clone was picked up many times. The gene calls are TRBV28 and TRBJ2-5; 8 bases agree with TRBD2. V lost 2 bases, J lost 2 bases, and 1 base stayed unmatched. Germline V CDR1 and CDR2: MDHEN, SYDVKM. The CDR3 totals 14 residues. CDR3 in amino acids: CASSLGGRQETQYF. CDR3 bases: TGTGCCAGCAGTTTAGGCGGGAGGCAAGAGACCCAGTACTTC.

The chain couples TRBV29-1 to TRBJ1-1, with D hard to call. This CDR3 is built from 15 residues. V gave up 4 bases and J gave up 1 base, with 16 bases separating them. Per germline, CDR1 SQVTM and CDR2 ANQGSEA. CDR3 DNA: TGCAGCGTTGGCTCTCGGGGAACGGAGAACACTGAAGCTTTCTTT. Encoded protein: CSVGSRGTENTEAFF.

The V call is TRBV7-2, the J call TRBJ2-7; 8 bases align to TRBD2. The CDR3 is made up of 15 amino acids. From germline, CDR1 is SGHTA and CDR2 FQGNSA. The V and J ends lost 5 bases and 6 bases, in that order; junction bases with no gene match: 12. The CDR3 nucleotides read TGTGCCAGCAGCCTAGGACTAGCCGGCTTGCTCGAGCAGTACTTC. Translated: CASSLGLAGLLEQYF.

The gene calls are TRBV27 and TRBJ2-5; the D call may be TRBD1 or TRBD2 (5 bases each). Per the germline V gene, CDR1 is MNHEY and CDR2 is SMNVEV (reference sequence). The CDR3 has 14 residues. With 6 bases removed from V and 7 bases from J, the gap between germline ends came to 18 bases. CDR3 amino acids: CASSRDPSLLTQYF. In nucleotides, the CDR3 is TGTGCCAGCAGCCGGGACCCGTCGTTGTTGACCCAGTACTTC.

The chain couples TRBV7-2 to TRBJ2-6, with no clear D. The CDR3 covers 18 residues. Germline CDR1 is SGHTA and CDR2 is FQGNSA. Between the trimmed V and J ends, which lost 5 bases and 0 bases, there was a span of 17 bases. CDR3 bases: TGTGCCAGCAGCCCCCAGCTGGAGCTGGGCTCTGGGGCCAACGTCCTGACTTTC. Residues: CASSPQLELGSGANVLTF.

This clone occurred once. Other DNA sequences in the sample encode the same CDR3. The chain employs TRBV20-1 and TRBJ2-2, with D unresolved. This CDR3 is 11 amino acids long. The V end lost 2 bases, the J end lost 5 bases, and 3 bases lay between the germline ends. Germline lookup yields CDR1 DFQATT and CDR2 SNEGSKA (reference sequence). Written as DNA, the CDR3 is TGCAGTGCTAGATCTACCGGGGAGCTGTTTTTT. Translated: CSARSTGELFF.

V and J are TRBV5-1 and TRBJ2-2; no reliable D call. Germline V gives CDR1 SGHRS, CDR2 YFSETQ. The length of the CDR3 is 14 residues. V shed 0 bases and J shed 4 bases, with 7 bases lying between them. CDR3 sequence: CASSLAGSTGELFF. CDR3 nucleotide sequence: TGCGCCAGCAGCTTGGCAGGATCCACCGGGGAGCTGTTTTTT.

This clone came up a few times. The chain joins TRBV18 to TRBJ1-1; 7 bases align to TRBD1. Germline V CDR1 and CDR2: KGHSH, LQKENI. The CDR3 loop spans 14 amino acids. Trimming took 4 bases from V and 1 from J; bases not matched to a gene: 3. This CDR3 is CASSRDRQNTEAFF. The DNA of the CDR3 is TGTGCCAGCTCACGGGACAGACAGAACACTGAAGCTTTCTTT.

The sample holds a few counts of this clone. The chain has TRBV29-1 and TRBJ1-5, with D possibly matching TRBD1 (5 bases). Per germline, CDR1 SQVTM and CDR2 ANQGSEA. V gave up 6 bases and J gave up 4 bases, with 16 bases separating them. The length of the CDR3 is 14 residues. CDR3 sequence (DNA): TGCAGCGTCACCCCCGGGACGGCGAATCAGCCCCAGCATTTT. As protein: CSVTPGTANQPQHF.

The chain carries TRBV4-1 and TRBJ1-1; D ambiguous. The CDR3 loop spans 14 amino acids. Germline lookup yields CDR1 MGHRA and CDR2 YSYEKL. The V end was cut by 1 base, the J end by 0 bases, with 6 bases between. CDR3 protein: CASSQVGLNTEAFF. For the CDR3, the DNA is TGCGCCAGCAGCCAAGTGGGATTGAACACTGAAGCTTTCTTT.

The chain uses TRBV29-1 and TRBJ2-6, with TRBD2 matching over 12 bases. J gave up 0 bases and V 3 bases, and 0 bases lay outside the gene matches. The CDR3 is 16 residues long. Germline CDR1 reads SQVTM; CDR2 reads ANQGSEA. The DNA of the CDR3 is TGCAGCGTTGAGGGACTAGCGGGCTCTGGGGCCAACGTCCTGACTTTC. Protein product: CSVEGLAGSGANVLTF.

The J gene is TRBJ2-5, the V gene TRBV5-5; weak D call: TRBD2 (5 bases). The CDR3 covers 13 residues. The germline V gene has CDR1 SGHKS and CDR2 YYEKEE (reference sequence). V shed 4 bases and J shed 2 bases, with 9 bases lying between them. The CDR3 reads CASSREQQETQYF. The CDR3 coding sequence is TGTGCCAGCAGCCGGGAACAGCAAGAGACCCAGTACTTC. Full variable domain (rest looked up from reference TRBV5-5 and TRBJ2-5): DAGVTQSPTHLIKTRGQQVTLRCSPISGHKSVSWYQQVLGQGPQFIFQYYEKEERGRGNFPDRFSARQFPNYSSELNVNALLLGDSALYLCASSREQQETQYFGPGTRLLVL.

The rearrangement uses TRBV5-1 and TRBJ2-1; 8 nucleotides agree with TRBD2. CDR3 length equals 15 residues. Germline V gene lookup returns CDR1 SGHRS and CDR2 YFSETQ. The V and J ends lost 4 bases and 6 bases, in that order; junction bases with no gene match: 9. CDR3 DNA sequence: TGCGCCAGCAGCCCCCGAGCGGGAGTTGGCAATGAGCAGTTCTTC. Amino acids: CASSPRAGVGNEQFF.

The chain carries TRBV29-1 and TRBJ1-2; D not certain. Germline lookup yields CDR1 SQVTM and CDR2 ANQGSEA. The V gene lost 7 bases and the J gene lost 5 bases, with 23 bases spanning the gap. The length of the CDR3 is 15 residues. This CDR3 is CSASARRGSLYGYTF. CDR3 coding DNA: TGCAGCGCCTCCGCCAGGCGGGGTTCCCTGTATGGCTACACCTTC.

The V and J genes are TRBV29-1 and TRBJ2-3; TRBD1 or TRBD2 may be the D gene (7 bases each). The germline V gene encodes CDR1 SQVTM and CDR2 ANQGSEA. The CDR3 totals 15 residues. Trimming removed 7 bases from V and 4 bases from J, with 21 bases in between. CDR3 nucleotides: TGCAGCGCCACCCGGACTAGGGGGCCCGCAGATACGCAGTATTTT. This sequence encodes CSATRTRGPADTQYF.

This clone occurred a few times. The CDR3: CASSRISGANVLTF. For the CDR3, the DNA is TGTGCCAGCAGCCGAATCTCTGGGGCCAACGTCCTGACTTTC. This chain connects TRBV7-9 to TRBJ2-6, with D unresolved. Between the trimmed V and J ends, which lost 5 bases and 0 bases, there was a span of 5 bases. CDR3 length: 14 amino acids. CDR1 SEHNR and CDR2 FQNEAQ come from the germline V gene (reference sequence).

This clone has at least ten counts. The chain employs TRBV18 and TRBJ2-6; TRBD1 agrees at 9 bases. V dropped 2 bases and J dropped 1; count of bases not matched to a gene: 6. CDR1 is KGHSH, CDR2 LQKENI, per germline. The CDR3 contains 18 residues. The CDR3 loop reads CASSPRTGALSGANVLTF. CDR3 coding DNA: TGTGCCAGCTCACCAAGGACAGGGGCTTTATCTGGGGCCAACGTCCTGACTTTC. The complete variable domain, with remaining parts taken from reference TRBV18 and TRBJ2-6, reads NAGVMQNPRHLVRRRGQEARLRCSPMKGHSHVYWYRQLPEEGLKFMVYLQKENIIDESGMPKERFSAEFPKEGPSILRIQQVVRGDSAAYFCASSPRTGALSGANVLTFGAGSRLTVL.

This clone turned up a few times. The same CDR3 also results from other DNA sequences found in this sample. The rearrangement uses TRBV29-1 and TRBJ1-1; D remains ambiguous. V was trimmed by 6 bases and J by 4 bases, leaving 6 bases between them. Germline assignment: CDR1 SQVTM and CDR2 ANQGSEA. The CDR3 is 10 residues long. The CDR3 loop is CSVAATEAFF. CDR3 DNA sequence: TGCAGCGTCGCGGCCACTGAAGCTTTCTTT.

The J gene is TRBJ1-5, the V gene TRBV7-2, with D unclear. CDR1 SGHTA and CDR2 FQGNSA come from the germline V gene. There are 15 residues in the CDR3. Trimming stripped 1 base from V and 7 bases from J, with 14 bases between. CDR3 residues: CASSLGDAGLQPQHF. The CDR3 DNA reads TGTGCCAGCAGCTTAGGAGACGCGGGGTTGCAGCCCCAGCATTTT.

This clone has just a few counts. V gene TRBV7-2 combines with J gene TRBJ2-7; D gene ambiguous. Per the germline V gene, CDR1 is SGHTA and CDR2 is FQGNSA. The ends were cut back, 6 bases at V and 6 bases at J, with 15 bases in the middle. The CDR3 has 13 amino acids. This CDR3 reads CASRQLPTTEQYF. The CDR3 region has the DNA TGTGCCAGCAGACAGCTACCGACCACCGAGCAGTACTTC. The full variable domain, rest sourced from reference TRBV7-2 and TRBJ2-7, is GAGVSQSPSNKVTEKGKDVELRCDPISGHTALYWYRQSLGQGLEFLIYFQGNSAPDKSGLPSDRFSAERTGGSVSTLTIQRTQQEDSAVYLCASRQLPTTEQYFGPGTRLTVT.

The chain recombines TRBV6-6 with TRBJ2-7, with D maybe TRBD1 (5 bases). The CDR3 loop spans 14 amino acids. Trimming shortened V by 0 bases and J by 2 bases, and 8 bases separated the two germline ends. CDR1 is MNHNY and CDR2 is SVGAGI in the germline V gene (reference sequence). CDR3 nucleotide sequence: TGTGCCAGCAGTTACTCACCAGGGACCTACGAGCAGTACTTC. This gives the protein CASSYSPGTYEQYF.

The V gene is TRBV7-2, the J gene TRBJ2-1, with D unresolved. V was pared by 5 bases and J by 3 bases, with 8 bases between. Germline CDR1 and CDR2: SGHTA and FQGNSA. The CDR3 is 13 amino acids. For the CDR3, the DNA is TGTGCCAGCAGCGCACAGAGCTACAATGAGCAGTTCTTC. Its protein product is CASSAQSYNEQFF.

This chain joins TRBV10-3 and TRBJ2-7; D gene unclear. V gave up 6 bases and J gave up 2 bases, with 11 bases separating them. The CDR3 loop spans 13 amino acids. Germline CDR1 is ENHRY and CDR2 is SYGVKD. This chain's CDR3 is CAISVQAPYEQYF. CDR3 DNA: TGTGCCATCAGCGTACAAGCACCCTACGAGCAGTACTTC.

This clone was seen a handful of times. CDR3 nucleotide sequence: TGCAGCGTTGTGGCCATGGGACTAGCGGGAGGCGGTGGCGGGGAGCTGTTTTTT. Protein product: CSVVAMGLAGGGGGELFF. V gene TRBV29-1 combines with J gene TRBJ2-2; 15 nucleotides match TRBD2. CDR1 and CDR2 from the germline V gene are SQVTM and ANQGSEA. There are 18 residues in the CDR3. Trimming at V came to 4 bases and at J to 7 bases, leaving 13 bases not matched to a gene.